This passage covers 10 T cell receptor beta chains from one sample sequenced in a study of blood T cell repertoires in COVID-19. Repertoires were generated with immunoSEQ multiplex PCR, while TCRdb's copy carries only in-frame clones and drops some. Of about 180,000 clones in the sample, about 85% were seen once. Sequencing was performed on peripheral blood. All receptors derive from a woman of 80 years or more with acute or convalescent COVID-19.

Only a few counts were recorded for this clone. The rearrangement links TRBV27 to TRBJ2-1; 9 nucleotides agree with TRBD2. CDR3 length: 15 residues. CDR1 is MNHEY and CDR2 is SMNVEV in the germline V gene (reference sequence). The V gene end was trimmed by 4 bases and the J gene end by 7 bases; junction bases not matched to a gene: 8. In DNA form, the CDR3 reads TGTGCCAGCAGTTCCCAGCGCGGGAGGGTTAATGAGCAGTTCTTC. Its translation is CASSSQRGRVNEQFF.

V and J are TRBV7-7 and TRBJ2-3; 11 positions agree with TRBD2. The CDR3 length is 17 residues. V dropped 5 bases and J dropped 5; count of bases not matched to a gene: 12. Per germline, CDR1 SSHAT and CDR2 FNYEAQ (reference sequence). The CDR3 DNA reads TGTGCCAGCAGCCTAAGTGGTAGCGGGGGGGAGGGAGATACGCAGTATTTT. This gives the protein CASSLSGSGGEGDTQYF.

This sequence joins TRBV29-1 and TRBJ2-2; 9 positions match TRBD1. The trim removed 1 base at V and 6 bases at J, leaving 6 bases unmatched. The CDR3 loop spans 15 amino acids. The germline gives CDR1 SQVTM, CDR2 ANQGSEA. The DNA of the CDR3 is TGCAGCGTTGAAGCCGGGACAGGGTTTTCCGGGGAGCTGTTTTTT. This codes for CSVEAGTGFSGELFF.

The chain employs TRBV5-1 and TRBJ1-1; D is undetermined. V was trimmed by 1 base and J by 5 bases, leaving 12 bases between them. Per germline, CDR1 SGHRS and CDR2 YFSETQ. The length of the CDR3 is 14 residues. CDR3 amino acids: CASSLNGGQTEAFF. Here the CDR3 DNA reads TGCGCCAGCAGCTTGAATGGCGGGCAGACTGAAGCTTTCTTT. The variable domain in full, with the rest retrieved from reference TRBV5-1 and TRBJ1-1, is KAGVTQTPRYLIKTRGQQVTLSCSPISGHRSVSWYQQTPGQGLQFLFEYFSETQRNKGNFPGRFSGRQFSNSRSEMNVSTLELGDSALYLCASSLNGGQTEAFFGQGTRLTVV.

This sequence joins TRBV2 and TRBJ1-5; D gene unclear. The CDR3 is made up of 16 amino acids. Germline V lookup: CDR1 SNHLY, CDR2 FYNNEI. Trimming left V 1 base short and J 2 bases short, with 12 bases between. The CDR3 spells CASSEDGVGGNQPQHF. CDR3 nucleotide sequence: TGTGCCAGCAGTGAAGACGGGGTTGGGGGCAATCAGCCCCAGCATTTT.

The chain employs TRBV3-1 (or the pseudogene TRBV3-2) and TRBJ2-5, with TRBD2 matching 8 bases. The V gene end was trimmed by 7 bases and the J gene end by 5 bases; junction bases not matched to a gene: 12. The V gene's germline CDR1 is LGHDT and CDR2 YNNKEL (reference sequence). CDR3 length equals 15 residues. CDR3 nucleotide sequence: TGTGCCAGCACCGGAACGGGGGGGCCTTTTGAGACCCAGTACTTC. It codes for CASTGTGGPFETQYF.

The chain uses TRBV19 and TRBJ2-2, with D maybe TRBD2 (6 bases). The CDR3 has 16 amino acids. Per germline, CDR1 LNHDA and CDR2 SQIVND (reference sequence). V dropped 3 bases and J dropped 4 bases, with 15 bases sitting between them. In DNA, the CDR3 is TGTGCCAGTAGTATCTCCCGGAGGGCGGGCACCGGGGAGCTGTTTTTT. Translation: CASSISRRAGTGELFF.

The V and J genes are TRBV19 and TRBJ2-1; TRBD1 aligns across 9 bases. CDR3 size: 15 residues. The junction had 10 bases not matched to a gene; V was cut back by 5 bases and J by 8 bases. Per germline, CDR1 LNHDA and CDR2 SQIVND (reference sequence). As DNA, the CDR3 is TGTGCCAGTAGTCCCCACCGGGACAGGGCCCATGAGCAGTTCTTC. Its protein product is CASSPHRDRAHEQFF.

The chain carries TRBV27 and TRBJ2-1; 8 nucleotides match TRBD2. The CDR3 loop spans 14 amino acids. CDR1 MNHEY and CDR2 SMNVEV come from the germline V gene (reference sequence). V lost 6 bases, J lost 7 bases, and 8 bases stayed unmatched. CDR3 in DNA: TGTGCCAGCAGGGCCCCGGGACTAGGGAATGAGCAGTTCTTC. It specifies CASRAPGLGNEQFF.

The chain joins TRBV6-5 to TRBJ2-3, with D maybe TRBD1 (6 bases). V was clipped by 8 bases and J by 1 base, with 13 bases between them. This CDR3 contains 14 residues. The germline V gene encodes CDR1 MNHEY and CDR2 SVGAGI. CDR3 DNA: TGTGCCAGCGGATCGGGACACCGCACAGATACGCAGTATTTT. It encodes CASGSGHRTDTQYF.